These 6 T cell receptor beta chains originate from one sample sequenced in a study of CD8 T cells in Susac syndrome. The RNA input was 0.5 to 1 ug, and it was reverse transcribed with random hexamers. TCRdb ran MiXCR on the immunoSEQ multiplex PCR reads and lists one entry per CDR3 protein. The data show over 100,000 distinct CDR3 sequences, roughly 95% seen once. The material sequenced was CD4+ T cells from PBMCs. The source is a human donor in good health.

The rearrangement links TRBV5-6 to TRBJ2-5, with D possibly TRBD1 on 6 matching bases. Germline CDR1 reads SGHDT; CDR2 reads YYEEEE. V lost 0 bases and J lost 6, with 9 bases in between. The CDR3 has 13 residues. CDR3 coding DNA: TGTGCCAGCAGCTTGGACAGGGTAAAGACCCAGTACTTC. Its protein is CASSLDRVKTQYF.

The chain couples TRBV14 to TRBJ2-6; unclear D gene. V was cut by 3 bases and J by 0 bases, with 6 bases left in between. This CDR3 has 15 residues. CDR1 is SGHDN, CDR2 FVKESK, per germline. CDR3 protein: CASSQSVSGANVLTF. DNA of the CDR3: TGTGCCAGCAGCCAGAGTGTCTCTGGGGCCAACGTCCTGACTTTC.

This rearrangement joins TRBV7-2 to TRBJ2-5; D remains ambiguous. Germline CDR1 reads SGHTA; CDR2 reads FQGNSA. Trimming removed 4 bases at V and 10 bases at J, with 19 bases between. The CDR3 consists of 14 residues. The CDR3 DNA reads TGTGCCAGCAGCTCCACCAGTGCCGGTCAAGGCCAGTACTTC. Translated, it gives CASSSTSAGQGQYF.

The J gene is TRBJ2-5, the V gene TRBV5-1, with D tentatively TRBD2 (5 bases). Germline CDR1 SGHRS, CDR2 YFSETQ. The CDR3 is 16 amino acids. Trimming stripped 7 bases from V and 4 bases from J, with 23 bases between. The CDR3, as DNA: TGCGCCAGCTCCCGCGGGTCCCCGACGGGCCTAGAGACCCAGTACTTC. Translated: CASSRGSPTGLETQYF.

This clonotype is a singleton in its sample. CDR3 in DNA: TGTGCCAGCAGCTTCGGTCTGCGGGGGGCGGGGTATGAGCAGTTCTTC. Encoded protein: CASSFGLRGAGYEQFF. The V gene is TRBV7-6, the J gene TRBJ2-1; TRBD2 aligns across 8 bases. CDR1 is SGHVS, CDR2 FNYEAQ, per germline. This CDR3 has 16 amino acids. The trim removed 3 bases at V and 8 bases at J, leaving 12 bases unmatched.

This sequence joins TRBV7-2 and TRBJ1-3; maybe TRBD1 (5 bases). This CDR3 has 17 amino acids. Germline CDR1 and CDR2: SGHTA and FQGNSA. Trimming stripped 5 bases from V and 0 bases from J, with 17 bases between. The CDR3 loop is CASSLSTVGSSGNTIYF. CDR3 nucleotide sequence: TGTGCCAGCAGCCTATCGACAGTTGGGAGCTCTGGAAACACCATATATTTT.